This T cell receptor (beta chain) was sequenced during a study of shared T cell receptors in the human thymus. This CDR3 comprises 15 residues. Germline CDR1 SGHVS, CDR2 FNYEAQ. Method: immunoSEQ multiplex PCR; TCRdb's copy keeps in-frame clones and lacks some. In the table there are approximately 580,000 clones, 75% to 80% of which are singletons. These same records also appear under a second study, on human thymus T cells.

This receptor was taken from a boy less than two years old with a congenital heart defect. This chain connects TRBV7-6 to TRBJ2-5, with 9 nucleotides matching TRBD1. The J call may not be correct, given that the DNA end is closer to TRBJ2-7. Material for sequencing was thymocytes. The CDR3 reads CASSRFDRGIHEQYF. The DNA of the CDR3 is TGTGCCAGCAGCCGATTCGACAGGGGGATCCACGAGCAGTACTTC.